This T cell receptor (beta chain) was captured in a study of long-term antiretroviral therapy in people with HIV. An immunoSEQ assay, version v3.0, was performed at survey level. Libraries were prepared by immunoSEQ multiplex PCR; TCRdb keeps only in-frame clonotypes and omits some of them. The sample lists under 35,000 clones, 94% seen once, with less than 4% in the top ten. V lost 1 base and J lost 1, with 7 bases in between. Germline assignment: CDR1 SGHTA and CDR2 FQGNSA. The CDR3 contains 15 residues. Sequencing used unsorted PBMCs, obtained approximately 5 years after starting antiretroviral therapy. The receptor comes from a woman aged 45-65 years with HIV. The chain uses TRBV7-2 and TRBJ2-2, with a tentative D call TRBD1 (5 bases). CDR3 region: CASSLGTGNTGELFF. The CDR3 DNA is TGTGCCAGCAGCTTAGGTACAGGGAACACCGGGGAGCTGTTTTTT.